Sequencing of this T cell receptor beta chain was carried out in a study of blood T cell repertoires in COVID-19. Study in general: The United States, Italy and Spain provided the acute and convalescent COVID-19 samples. Sample material is recorded as cDNA or gDNA derived from T cells, B-cell-depleted T cells, or PBMCs.

Sequenced by immunoSEQ multiplex PCR; TCRdb stores in-frame clones only, minus some. The sample carries tens of thousands of clones, 85% to 95% recorded once. CDR3 length: 13 amino acids. V was cut by 6 bases and J by 5 bases, with 12 bases left in between. The TCR was taken from a woman aged 45-59 years in a cohort sampled during active COVID-19. Sequenced: peripheral blood. The chain employs TRBV12-3 or TRBV12-4 and TRBJ2-3; tentative D call: TRBD1 (6 bases). CDR3 DNA sequence: TGTGCCAGCAGCGGGACAAACGGAGATACGCAGTATTTT. It is translated as CASSGTNGDTQYF.